These 14 T cell receptor beta chains came from one sample sequenced in a study of CD8 T cells in cerebrospinal fluid in Alzheimer's disease. TCRdb reprocessed the 10x single-cell sequencing reads and reports one entry per CDR3 protein, with no DNA. The sample has approximately 1,500 distinct CDR3 sequences. Input material: cerebrospinal fluid. The receptors come from a human donor with mild cognitive impairment.

This clonotype counts as large by frequency. The gene calls are TRBV7-2 and TRBJ2-1; TCRdb outputs TRBD2, but without DNA this stays unchecked. CDR1 and CDR2 from the germline V gene are SGHTA and FQGNSA. The CDR3 is made up of 15 amino acids. The CDR3 loop is CASSLGAGGYNEQFF.

This clonotype is identified as medium-sized from frequency. This sequence joins TRBV2 and TRBJ1-6. The CDR3 consists of 12 residues. Germline values: CDR1 SNHLY, CDR2 FYNNEI. CDR3 region: CASSEPGATLHF.

This clonotype shows up as medium-sized by frequency. This CDR3 reads CASSHRGETQYF. The chain employs TRBV19 and TRBJ2-5; as DNA is missing, the TRBD1 call by TCRdb cannot be tested. This CDR3 spans 12 amino acids. Per germline, CDR1 LNHDA and CDR2 SQIVND (reference sequence). Supplemented by reference TRBV19 and TRBJ2-5, the full variable domain reads DGGITQSPKYLFRKEGQNVTLSCEQNLNHDAMYWYRQDPGQGLRLIYYSQIVNDFQKGDIAEGYSVSREKKESFPLTVTSAQKNPTAFYLCASSHRGETQYFGPGTRLLVL.

Considering frequency, this clonotype is medium-sized. This chain connects TRBV20-1 to TRBJ2-1; the D gene TCRdb calls, TRBD1, cannot be checked with no DNA. This CDR3 region has 15 residues. CDR1 is DFQATT, CDR2 SNEGSKA, per germline (reference sequence). CDR3 region: CSARVEGGIYNEQFF.

Judged by frequency, this clonotype is medium-sized. The chain joins TRBV28 to TRBJ2-5. This CDR3 is built from 12 residues. The germline V gene has CDR1 MDHEN and CDR2 SYDVKM. CDR3: CASSLISETQYF.

This clonotype is identified as medium-sized (0.01 to 0.1%) from frequency. V gene TRBV12-3 or TRBV12-4 combines with J gene TRBJ2-3; the D call from TCRdb, TRBD1, cannot be confirmed without DNA. This CDR3 comprises 12 residues. CDR3 region: CASRRTLDTQYF.

Measured by frequency, this clonotype is medium-sized. The chain links TRBV4-1 to TRBJ1-5; the TCRdb call, TRBD1, lacks DNA for checking. CDR1 is MGHRA and CDR2 is YSYEKL in the germline V gene. This CDR3 is built from 16 residues. The CDR3 is CASSHRASATGQPQHF.

This clonotype shows up as medium-sized by frequency. The V gene is TRBV3-2, the J gene TRBJ1-2. TRBV3-2 is assigned pseudogene status. This CDR3 has 12 amino acids. The CDR3 sequence: CASGREIYGYTF.

This clonotype ranks as medium-sized in terms of frequency. The chain links TRBV5-1 to TRBJ2-3. Per the germline V gene, CDR1 is SGHRS and CDR2 is YFSETQ. The length of the CDR3 is 12 residues. Here the CDR3 reads CASSFGVDTQYF.

This clonotype ranks as medium-sized in terms of frequency. V gene TRBV20-1 combines with J gene TRBJ2-5; TCRdb picks TRBD2, but there is no DNA to check that call. This CDR3 comprises 14 residues. Germline-derived CDR1 and CDR2 are DFQATT and SNEGSKA (reference sequence). CDR3 sequence: CSASTGGPGETQYF.

This clonotype registers medium-sized by frequency. The rearrangement joins TRBV10-3 to TRBJ1-5; TCRdb proposes TRBD1, but this gene call is untestable without DNA. The CDR3 totals 15 residues. The germline V gene has CDR1 ENHRY and CDR2 SYGVKD. Here the CDR3 reads CAISDGQSSNQPQHF.

Measured by frequency, this clonotype is large. This chain joins TRBV20-1 and TRBJ1-6; there is no DNA to check the TCRdb D call of TRBD1. The CDR3 is made up of 14 amino acids. Per the germline V gene, CDR1 is DFQATT and CDR2 is SNEGSKA (reference sequence). The CDR3 sequence is CSAPPTIANSPLHF.

By frequency, this clonotype registers medium-sized. CDR3 residues: CASKMGTTAGEQYF. V gene TRBV19 combines with J gene TRBJ2-7; TCRdb gives TRBD1 as the D gene, but with no DNA this cannot be confirmed. In germline, CDR1 is LNHDA, CDR2 SQIVND (reference sequence). The CDR3 sequence is 14 residues long.

According to its frequency, this clonotype is medium-sized. V and J are TRBV12-3 or TRBV12-4 and TRBJ2-3. The CDR3 has 13 amino acids. This CDR3 is CASSFSYTDTQYF.